A single sample is the source of the 3 T cell receptor beta chains below, sequenced in a study of blood T cells in healthy people across ages. Then a second PCR, running roughly 7 to 12 cycles, was carried out with a sample-barcoded 5' primer and a J-beta primer mix. TCRdb fed the 5' RACE reads into MiXCR, producing one record per CDR3 protein. The sample has more than 800,000 distinct CDR3 sequences; 45% are singletons. The sequencing input was blood. These receptors came from a woman aged 60-75 years in good health.

This clonotype was picked up a small number of times. V is TRBV2 and J is TRBJ2-1; 12 nucleotides match TRBD2. V was clipped by 6 bases and J by 7 bases; unmatched bases: 13. The germline CDR1 and CDR2 sequences are SNHLY and FYNNEI. The CDR3 runs to 17 residues. CDR3 nucleotide sequence: TGTGCCAGCAGGGATAACGCGGGACTAGCGGGTGGGAATGAGCAGTTCTTC. The encoded protein is CASRDNAGLAGGNEQFF.

This clonotype has a handful of counts. CDR3 amino acids: CASKGQGVYGYTF. CDR3 DNA: TGTGCCAGCAAGGGCCAGGGAGTCTATGGCTACACCTTC. V usage is TRBV9 and J usage is TRBJ1-2; weak D call: TRBD1 (5 bases). Germline V gives CDR1 SGDLS, CDR2 YYNGEE. The CDR3 loop spans 13 amino acids. With 6 bases removed from V and 4 bases from J, the gap between germline ends came to 13 bases.

This chain links TRBV6-6 with TRBJ1-1, with 9 positions matching TRBD1. The V segment lost 6 bases and the J segment 3 bases; nucleotides outside the gene matches: 5. Germline loops: CDR1 MNHNY, CDR2 SVGAGI (reference sequence). This CDR3 comprises 14 residues. The CDR3 reads CASSQGQGHTEAFF. The DNA of the CDR3 is TGTGCCAGCAGCCAAGGACAGGGGCACACTGAAGCTTTCTTT.